The clone carrying this TCR beta chain was recorded at least ten times. The same CDR3 arises from other DNA sequences in this sample as well. This sample stems from a study of blood T cell repertoires in COVID-19. TCRdb's copy holds only in-frame clones and misses some; the assay was immunoSEQ multiplex PCR. This sample has 260,000 or so clones, with about four fifths found just once. Germline V gene lookup returns CDR1 LNHDA and CDR2 SQIVND (reference sequence). The CDR3 runs to 14 residues. J gave up 2 bases and V 5 bases, and 3 bases lay outside the gene matches. The TCR was taken from a middle-aged woman who had been exposed to COVID-19. The sample taken for sequencing was PBMCs or T cells enriched from blood (not recorded which). This chain uses TRBV19 with TRBJ1-5; 7 nucleotides line up with TRBD1. CDR3 nucleotides: TGTGCCAGTAGTTTCACAGGGGGCAATCAGCCCCAGCATTTT. It yields the protein CASSFTGGNQPQHF.